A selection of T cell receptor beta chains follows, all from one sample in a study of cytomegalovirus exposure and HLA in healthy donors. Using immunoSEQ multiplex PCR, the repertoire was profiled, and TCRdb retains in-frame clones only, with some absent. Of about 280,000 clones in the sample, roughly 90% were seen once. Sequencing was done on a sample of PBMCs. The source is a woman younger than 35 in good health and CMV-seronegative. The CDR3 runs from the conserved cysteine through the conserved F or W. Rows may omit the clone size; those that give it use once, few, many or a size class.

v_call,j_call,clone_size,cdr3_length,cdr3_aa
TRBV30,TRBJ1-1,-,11,CAWSVDREAFF
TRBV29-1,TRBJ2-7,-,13,CSVVGGLAYEQYF
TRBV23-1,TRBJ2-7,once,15,CASSQSGGTRWEQYF
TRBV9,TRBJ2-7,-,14,CASSSDGGAQEQYF
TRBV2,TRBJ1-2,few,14,CASSPRQGGYGYTF
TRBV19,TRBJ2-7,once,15,CASSTADRASYEQYF
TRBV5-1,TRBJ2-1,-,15,CASSLGLASYNEQFF
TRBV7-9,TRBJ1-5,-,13,CASSLRRFKPQHF
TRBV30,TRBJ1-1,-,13,CAWDYGMNTEAFF
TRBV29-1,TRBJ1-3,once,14,CSVRRTGAGNTIYF
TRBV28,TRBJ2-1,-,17,CASTSSPGQGANNEQFF
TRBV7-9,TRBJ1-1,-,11,CSSSPVGGGLF
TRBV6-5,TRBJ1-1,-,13,CASRTGGYTEAFF
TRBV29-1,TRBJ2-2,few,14,CSVEEGGNTGELFF
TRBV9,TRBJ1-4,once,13,CASSVDRDEKLFF
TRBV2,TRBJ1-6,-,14,CASSGQPYNSPLHF
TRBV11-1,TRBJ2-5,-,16,CASSFRLAGGTETQYF
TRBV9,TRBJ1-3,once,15,CASSPRVSSGNTIYF
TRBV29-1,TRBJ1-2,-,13,CSVENRVDYGYTF
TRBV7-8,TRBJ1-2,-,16,CASSLVAPQINYGYTF
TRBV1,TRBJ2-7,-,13,CTSSRDRSYEQYF
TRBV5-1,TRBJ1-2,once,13,CASSQIQGSGYTF
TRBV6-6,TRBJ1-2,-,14,CASSSPDSDYGYTF
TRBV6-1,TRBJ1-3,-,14,CASNPQGSGNTIYF
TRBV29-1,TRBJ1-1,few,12,CSVQGQNTEAFF
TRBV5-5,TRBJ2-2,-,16,CASSLVPRSNTGELFF
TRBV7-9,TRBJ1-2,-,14,CASSLSVPNYGYTF
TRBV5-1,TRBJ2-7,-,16,CASSLDPGTAGYEQYF
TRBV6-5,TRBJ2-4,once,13,CASRVGREGVQYF
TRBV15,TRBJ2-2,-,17,CATSREPKGANTGELFF
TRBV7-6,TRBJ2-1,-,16,CASSLGPGTSLEEQFF
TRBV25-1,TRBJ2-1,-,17,CASSESRTGGYYNEQFF
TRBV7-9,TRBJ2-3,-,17,CASSFGTSGGAGDTQYF
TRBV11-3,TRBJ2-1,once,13,CASSSGLADEQFF
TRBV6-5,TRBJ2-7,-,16,CASSYLSGGTVGEQYF
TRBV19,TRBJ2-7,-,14,CASSMVSGEDEQYF
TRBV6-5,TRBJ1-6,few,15,CASSSPGAVFSPLHF
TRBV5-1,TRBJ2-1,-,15,CASSLGRGTDNEQFF
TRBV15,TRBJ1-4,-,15,CATSSNPGLNEKLFF
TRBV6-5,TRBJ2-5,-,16,CASSYHETGRSETQYF
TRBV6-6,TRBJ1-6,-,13,CASLHLSGSPLHF
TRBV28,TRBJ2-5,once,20,CASSLQGLAGGPSGQETQYF